The 24 T cell receptor beta chains below were found in one sample sequenced in a study of CD8+CD57+ T cells in acquired aplastic anemia. Patients picked for sequencing had shown CD8+CD57+ cell expansion detected by flow cytometry. Template material for TCR beta VDJ and CDR3 profiling consisted of genomic DNA. One entry per CDR3 protein, called by TCRdb with MiXCR from the reads. The data contain roughly 240,000 distinct CDR3 sequences, approximately 45% of them singletons. Sequenced material: sorted CD4+, CD8+, or CD8+CD57+ T cells (not recorded which) from PBMCs. The receptors shown here come from a human donor with aplastic anemia.

This clonotype was recorded many times. V and J are TRBV2 and TRBJ1-1; TRBD1 agrees at 7 bases. Trimming removed 7 bases from V and 6 bases from J; junction bases left unmatched: 5. This CDR3 region has 12 residues. Germline-derived CDR1 and CDR2 are SNHLY and FYNNEI. The CDR3 reads CASIDRVAEAFF. The CDR3 DNA follows: TGTGCCAGCATCGACAGGGTGGCTGAAGCTTTCTTT.

This clonotype came up many times. The rearrangement links TRBV7-6 to TRBJ2-2; tentatively, D is TRBD2 (5 bases). CDR1 SGHVS and CDR2 FNYEAQ come from the germline V gene. The V gene lost 1 base and the J gene lost 3 bases, with 6 bases spanning the gap. There are 14 residues in the CDR3. The DNA for the CDR3 is TGTGCCAGCAGCTTAGGAGCGGACACCGGGGAGCTGTTTTTT. This sequence encodes CASSLGADTGELFF.

The chain carries TRBV30 and TRBJ1-1; D remains ambiguous. In germline, CDR1 is GTSNPN, CDR2 SVGIG (reference sequence). CDR3 length: 12 amino acids. Trimming removed 4 bases at V and 5 bases at J, with 11 bases between. Here the CDR3 reads CAWNGLETEAFF. The CDR3 DNA reads TGTGCCTGGAATGGTTTAGAAACTGAAGCTTTCTTT.

This clonotype was detected many times. The J gene is TRBJ2-7, the V gene TRBV25-1, with a possible D match to TRBD1 (6 bases). CDR1 is MGHDK and CDR2 is SYGVNS in the germline V gene. The V gene lost 1 base and the J gene lost 6 bases, with 25 bases spanning the gap. The CDR3 totals 18 residues. CDR3 protein: CASSEFWFRDTGWGEQYF. In DNA, the CDR3 is TGTGCCAGCAGTGAATTTTGGTTCCGGGACACAGGGTGGGGCGAGCAGTACTTC.

This chain links TRBV20-1 with TRBJ2-3, with 7 bases lining up with TRBD2. In germline, CDR1 is DFQATT, CDR2 SNEGSKA (reference sequence). CDR3 size: 14 residues. Trimming took 6 bases from V and 3 from J; bases not matched to a gene: 9. This CDR3 is CSARRGDGTDTQYF. CDR3 nucleotides: TGCAGTGCGAGACGGGGGGACGGGACAGATACGCAGTATTTT.

In its sample, this clonotype was seen a few times. This chain joins TRBV29-1 and TRBJ1-1, with TRBD1 matching over 8 bases. CDR3 length: 13 residues. The V and J ends lost 7 bases and 1 base, in that order; junction bases with no gene match: 5. The germline V gene encodes CDR1 SQVTM and CDR2 ANQGSEA. The CDR3 loop reads CSDQGAGNTEAFF. Here the CDR3 DNA reads TGCAGCGACCAGGGGGCTGGGAACACTGAAGCTTTCTTT.

V and J are TRBV5-1 and TRBJ1-3, with D hard to call. The CDR3 contains 14 residues. Per germline, CDR1 SGHRS and CDR2 YFSETQ. Deletions cut 0 bases from V and 2 bases from J, with 6 bases between. The chain's CDR3 is CASSLGAAGNTIYF. The DNA for the CDR3 is TGCGCCAGCAGCTTGGGGGCCGCTGGAAACACCATATATTTT.

This clonotype was seen a handful of times. V is TRBV6-5 and J is TRBJ2-1; 8 bases match TRBD1. Germline V lookup: CDR1 MNHEY, CDR2 SVGAGI. CDR3 size: 16 residues. V was clipped by 1 base and J by 5 bases; unmatched bases: 7. CDR3 loop: CASSYFTGGLHNEQFF. DNA for the CDR3: TGTGCCAGCAGTTACTTTACAGGGGGATTGCACAATGAGCAGTTCTTC.

The table lists this clonotype with many counts. J is TRBJ2-5 and V is TRBV5-5; D unresolved. The CDR3 sequence is 14 residues long. Germline V gene sequence: CDR1 SGHKS, CDR2 YYEKEE (reference sequence). V shed 1 base and J shed 2 bases, with 9 bases lying between them. This CDR3 reads CASSLWQPQETQYF. Here the CDR3 DNA reads TGTGCCAGCAGCTTGTGGCAACCGCAAGAGACCCAGTACTTC.

Turning to this clonotype: A clone one base away is much larger, so this may be a read error. The genes are TRBV10-3 and TRBJ2-1, with TRBD2 matching over 9 bases. CDR1 and CDR2 from the germline V gene are ENHRY and SYGVKD. The length of the CDR3 is 13 residues. CDR3 bases: TGTGCCAGCAGTTTGGGGACTAGCTATGAGCGGTTCTTC. Translation gives CASSLGTSYERFF.

The rearrangement uses TRBV7-9 and TRBJ1-1; possibly TRBD1 for D (5 bases). The CDR3 loop spans 12 amino acids. The germline CDR1 and CDR2 sequences are SEHNR and FQNEAQ (reference sequence). Between the trimmed V and J ends, which lost 3 bases and 6 bases, there was a span of 8 bases. The DNA of the CDR3 is TGTGCCAGCAGCTTCTGGGGGTCTGAAGCTTTCTTT. It yields the protein CASSFWGSEAFF.

The chain is built from TRBV19 and TRBJ1-1; D is unclear. CDR1 LNHDA and CDR2 SQIVND come from the germline V gene (reference sequence). This CDR3 region has 14 residues. With 2 bases removed from V and 1 base from J, the gap between germline ends came to 8 bases. CDR3 amino acids: CASSISRANTEAFF. The CDR3 DNA is TGTGCCAGTAGTATATCTCGGGCGAACACTGAAGCTTTCTTT.

The table lists this clonotype with many counts. The V call is TRBV10-3, the J call TRBJ2-7, with D maybe TRBD2 (6 bases). The CDR3 covers 12 residues. Between the trimmed V and J ends, which lost 2 bases and 7 bases, there was a span of 9 bases. Germline V lookup: CDR1 ENHRY, CDR2 SYGVKD. This CDR3 is CAISEDAGEQYF. CDR3 bases: TGTGCCATCAGTGAGGACGCGGGGGAGCAGTACTTC.

The chain is built from TRBV15 and TRBJ2-7; the match to TRBD1 covers 7 bases. The CDR3 length is 15 residues. The V and J ends lost 0 bases and 2 bases, in that order; junction bases with no gene match: 4. CDR1 is LNHNV and CDR2 is YYDKDF in the germline V gene (reference sequence). The CDR3 DNA follows: TGTGCCACCAGCAGAGAACAGGGGACCCCCTACGAGCAGTACTTC. Its translation: CATSREQGTPYEQYF.

The chain joins TRBV19 to TRBJ2-7; TRBD1 matches at 8 bases. Unmatched junction bases numbered 6, after V lost 5 bases and J lost 0 bases. CDR3 length: 15 amino acids. Germline CDR1 is LNHDA and CDR2 is SQIVND (reference sequence). The CDR3 reads CASSAGQGLSYEQYF. DNA for the CDR3: TGTGCCAGTAGTGCCGGACAGGGACTCTCCTACGAGCAGTACTTC.

J is TRBJ2-7 and V is TRBV20-1; D call uncertain. Germline V gene sequence: CDR1 DFQATT, CDR2 SNEGSKA (reference sequence). The germline V and J ends were trimmed by 6 bases and 4 bases, with 19 bases remaining between them. This CDR3 contains 14 residues. The CDR3 loop reads CSATPPGGSYEQYF. CDR3 nucleotides: TGCAGTGCGACGCCCCCGGGCGGTTCTTACGAGCAGTACTTC.

This clonotype showed up just once. Being one base from a much bigger clone, this may be a read error. A read error is likely, as this CDR3 ends without the conserved phenylalanine or tryptophan. The genes are TRBV4-3 and TRBJ2-7; tentative D call: TRBD2 (6 bases). Trimming took 1 base from V and 4 from J, leaving 20 bases between them. Germline lookup yields CDR1 LGHNA and CDR2 YSLEER. The CDR3 has 17 amino acids. CDR3 amino acids: CASSQARNGGRAYEQYL. CDR3 DNA sequence: TGCGCCAGCAGCCAAGCACGTAACGGGGGAAGAGCTTACGAGCAGTACCTC.

V usage is TRBV7-6 and J usage is TRBJ2-5, with 8 bases matching TRBD2. This CDR3 comprises 15 residues. Trimming took 5 bases from V and 1 from J; bases not matched to a gene: 6. The V gene's germline CDR1 is SGHVS and CDR2 FNYEAQ. The CDR3, as DNA: TGTGCCAGCAGCCTGTTAGCGGGACCCCAAGAGACCCAGTACTTC. It specifies CASSLLAGPQETQYF.

The rearrangement uses TRBV19 and TRBJ1-2; tentative D call: TRBD1 (6 bases). Per the germline V gene, CDR1 is LNHDA and CDR2 is SQIVND (reference sequence). V gave up 5 bases and J gave up 5 bases, with 15 bases separating them. The CDR3 has 14 residues. CDR3 in DNA: TGTGCCAGTAGTCCGCTCGACAGGTTGTATGGCTACACCTTC. It translates to CASSPLDRLYGYTF.

As concerns this clonotype: This may arise from a read error, as a much more abundant clone is one base away. The chain uses TRBV10-3 and TRBJ1-2; tentative D call: TRBD1 (5 bases). The V end was cut by 4 bases, the J end by 4 bases, with 16 bases between. The CDR3 runs 15 residues. Germline CDR1 and CDR2: ENHRY and SYGVKD. The CDR3 DNA sequence: TGTGCCATCAGTGGGTACAGGTTGCCGTTCTATGGCTACACCTTC. As protein: CAISGYRLPFYGYTF.

The CDR3 DNA reads as TGTGCCAGCAGCCAATGGGACACAGAAAACTATGGCTACACCTTC. It codes for CASSQWDTENYGYTF. The rearrangement links TRBV12-3 or TRBV12-4 to TRBJ1-2, with a possible D match to TRBD1 (6 bases). This CDR3 is built from 15 residues. V dropped 6 bases and J dropped 2 bases, with 16 bases sitting between them.

The J gene is TRBJ1-4, the V gene TRBV7-2; the match to TRBD1 covers 7 bases. This CDR3 region has 13 residues. CDR1 and CDR2 from the germline V gene are SGHTA and FQGNSA. V shed 7 bases, J shed 6 bases, and the junction held 5 bases outside the gene matches. The CDR3 region is CASIRGEDEKLFF. In DNA form, the CDR3 reads TGTGCCAGCATCAGGGGGGAGGATGAAAAACTGTTTTTT.

The chain links TRBV14 to TRBJ2-7; D ambiguous. The CDR3 is made up of 14 amino acids. With 4 bases removed from V and 2 bases from J, the gap between germline ends came to 12 bases. CDR1 SGHDN and CDR2 FVKESK come from the germline V gene. The CDR3 sequence: CASSPTVRPYEQYF. The DNA of the CDR3 is TGTGCCAGCAGCCCGACTGTTCGGCCCTACGAGCAGTACTTC.

The gene calls are TRBV5-1 and TRBJ2-5; 9 bases line up with TRBD1. V lost 4 bases and J lost 0; bases outside the gene matches: 7. Germline lookup yields CDR1 SGHRS and CDR2 YFSETQ. The CDR3 consists of 16 residues. CDR3 coding DNA: TGCGCCAGCAGCCGGACAGGGGCCGGGTACCAAGAGACCCAGTACTTC. Amino acid sequence: CASSRTGAGYQETQYF.